This T cell receptor beta chain was found in a study of blood T cells in healthy people across ages. Study results and limitations: Conclusively comparing naive with antigen-experienced cells was impossible with unsorted PBMCs. Measured against age, TCR beta diversity per million T cells decreased in a roughly linear manner.

A J-beta primer mix and a sample-barcoded 5' primer were used in a second PCR of roughly 7 to 12 cycles. Using its own MiXCR run on the 5' RACE reads, TCRdb lists one record per CDR3 protein. The sample has 650,000 or so distinct CDR3 sequences, approximately 52% seen once. On this clonotype itself: Its specificity is unknown.

Drawing of peripheral blood yielded about 10 milliliters from each donor. There were at least 5.5 micrograms of total RNA extracted from every sample. V gave up 5 bases and J gave up 0 bases, with 11 bases separating them. The CDR3 consists of 15 residues. This TCR was recovered from a woman of 80 years or more in good health. The chain couples TRBV12-3 or TRBV12-4 to TRBJ2-4; D ambiguous. Input material: blood. The CDR3 here is CASSPTRTAKNIQYF. The CDR3 DNA sequence: TGTGCCAGCAGTCCAACGAGGACAGCCAAAAACATTCAGTACTTC.